These T cell receptor beta chains were read from a single sample in a study of cytotoxic CD8 clonotypes in ibrutinib-treated CLL. Sequencing used immunoSEQ multiplex PCR; TCRdb keeps in-frame clones, though not all of them. Found here are hundreds of thousands of clones, 70% of them singletons; the top ten hold 15% to 17%. The sequenced sample was PBMCs, obtained after 24 months of ibrutinib treatment. These receptors were collected from a human donor with chronic lymphocytic leukemia. Each CDR3 is given with its conserved first and last residue. A D gene is named only where the DNA matches it firmly. Part of the rows lack a size; the others show once, few, many or a class for expanded clones.

TRBD2 . TRBJ2-7 TRBV30 15 TGTGCCTGGAGTGGGTTGCGGTCTTCGGGGGGCGAGCAGTACTTC CAWSGLRSSGGEQYF
. . TRBJ2-7 TRBV9 12 TGTGCCAGCAGCGCTCTTGGGGGCGAGCAGTACTTC CASSALGGEQYF
TRBD2 . TRBJ2-7 TRBV29-1 16 TGCAGCGTGACGGGACTAGCGGGAGGCTTTTCCGACGAGCAGTACTTC CSVTGLAGGFSDEQYF
. . TRBJ2-3 TRBV5-1 14 TGCGCCAGCAGCGTTATGACTCTTTCAGATACGCAGTATTTT CASSVMTLSDTQYF
. few TRBJ2-1 TRBV7-9 9 TGTGCCAGCAGCTTAGCTGCGTTCTTC CASSLAAFF
TRBD1 . TRBJ2-6 TRBV4-3 22 TGCGCCAGCAGCCAAGATCTCGTAGTTTCCGGGACAGTCCTCTCTGGGGCCAACGTCCTGACTTTC CASSQDLVVSGTVLSGANVLTF
. . TRBJ2-7 TRBV6-5 14 TGTGCCAGCAGTTACTCGGGCGAGTCCTACGAGCAGTACTTC CASSYSGESYEQYF
. few TRBJ2-2 TRBV7-3 18 TGTGCCAGCAGCTTAAGGCCCGTTGCGGGACAGAACACCGGGGAGCTGTTTTTT CASSLRPVAGQNTGELFF
TRBD1 . TRBJ1-2 TRBV27 14 TGTGCCAGCAGCTTAAGTGGACAGGCGGGTGGCTACACCTTC CASSLSGQAGGYTF
. . TRBJ2-7 TRBV5-5 15 TGTGCCAGCAGCTTGGAAACAGGTCCCCTCTACGAGCAGTACTTC CASSLETGPLYEQYF
. once TRBJ2-1 TRBV30 13 TGTGCCTGGAGGCTAGTGGGGGTCTATGAGCAGTTCTTC CAWRLVGVYEQFF
. . TRBJ2-7 TRBV27 13 TGTGCCATCGAGGACCCCACCTCCTACGAGCAGTACTTC CAIEDPTSYEQYF
. . TRBJ2-7 TRBV30 16 TGTGCCTGGAGTGTACGTGGACCCCTTAGCTCCTACGAGCAGTACTTC CAWSVRGPLSSYEQYF
. once TRBJ2-7 TRBV10-3 14 TGTGCCATCAGTAGGACAGAGGGAGCATACGAGCAGTACTTC CAISRTEGAYEQYF
. . TRBJ2-1 TRBV5-4 14 TGTGCCAGCAGCTTGGCGTCTTCAGACAATGAGCAGTTCTTC CASSLASSDNEQFF
. . TRBJ2-1 TRBV18 14 TGTGCCAGCTCACTACTCGGAGGGCCGGGTGAGCAGTTCTTC CASSLLGGPGEQFF
. . TRBJ1-4 TRBV5-1 16 TGCGCCAGCAGCTTGGGCAGGGGACAACTTAATGAAAAACTGTTTTTT CASSLGRGQLNEKLFF
TRBD2 . TRBJ2-3 TRBV30 16 TGTGCCTGGACCCTAGGGACTAGCGGACACACAGATACGCAGTATTTT CAWTLGTSGHTDTQYF
. . TRBJ2-7 TRBV7-3 13 TGTGCCAGCAGCCCTCGCTGGGGGGACGAGCAGTACTTC CASSPRWGDEQYF
TRBD2 . TRBJ2-7 TRBV5-1 16 TGCGCCAGCAGCCCGCCTGGGCGGGAGGACTCCTACGAGCAGTACTTC CASSPPGREDSYEQYF
. . TRBJ2-1 TRBV25-1 15 TGTGCCAGCAGCGCGGGACTCGCAACCATCAATGAGCAGTTCTTC CASSAGLATINEQFF
. . TRBJ2-1 TRBV5-6 12 TGTGCCAGCAGCCTACTACCATTTATGCAGTTCTTC CASSLLPFMQFF
. . TRBJ2-5 TRBV2 13 TGTGCCAGCAGTGTGGTCTTCCAAGAGACCCAGTACTTC CASSVVFQETQYF
TRBD2 . TRBJ2-5 TRBV5-1 14 TGCGCCAGCAGCTTGAGCGGGAGGGGGGAGACCCAGTACTTC CASSLSGRGETQYF
TRBD2 . TRBJ2-2 TRBV2 15 TGTGCCAGCGACCCCGGACTAGCGGCCACCGGGGAGCTGTTTTTT CASDPGLAATGELFF
TRBD2 . TRBJ2-1 TRBV6-5 16 TGTGCCAGCAGTTCCCTGGCGGGAGGGGACCGGGGGAGGCAGTTCTTC CASSSLAGGDRGRQFF
. . TRBJ1-5 TRBV30 14 TGTGCCTGGTCGTCCTGGGAGGGGCATCAGCCCCAGCATTTT CAWSSWEGHQPQHF
. . TRBJ2-4 TRBV5-1 11 TGCGCCAGCAGTGGTGGAAACATTCAGTACTTC CASSGGNIQYF
. few TRBJ1-1 TRBV5-4 13 TGTGCCAGCAGCTCAACTGACCCGGATGGCGCTTTCTTT CASSSTDPDGAFF
TRBD1 . TRBJ2-3 TRBV19 15 TGTGCCAGTAGACACGGACAGGGGGCGTCGGATACGCAGTATTTT CASRHGQGASDTQYF
TRBD2 . TRBJ2-7 TRBV27 16 TGTGCCAGCAGTAGGGCGGGAGTCCTTACATCCTACGAGCAGTACTTC CASSRAGVLTSYEQYF
TRBD2 . TRBJ2-7 TRBV5-1 14 TGCGCCAGCAGAGAACTAGCGGAAACCTACGAGCAGTACTTC CASRELAETYEQYF
. . TRBJ2-3 TRBV9 16 TGTGCCAGCAGCGAGGGGGCTAGCGGGAGCACAGATACGCAGTATTTT CASSEGASGSTDTQYF
. few TRBJ2-2 TRBV29-1 14 TGCAGCGTTGAACGTCCAGGGTTCGGCGGGGAGCTGTTTTTT CSVERPGFGGELFF
TRBD1 . TRBJ2-1 TRBV6-6 14 TGTGCCAGCAGCCGCTGGACAGGGGGTAGTGAGCAGTTCTTC CASSRWTGGSEQFF
. . TRBJ2-1 TRBV2 12 TGTGCCAGCAAAGGGCAGCGAAATGAGCAGTTCTTC CASKGQRNEQFF
TRBD1 . TRBJ2-7 TRBV28 11 TGTGCCAGCAGTGGGGACAGGGCGAAGTACTTC CASSGDRAKYF
TRBD2 . TRBJ2-3 TRBV4-2 16 TGTGCCAGCAGCCAAGAGCTAGCGGGTCCCACAGATACGCAGTATTTT CASSQELAGPTDTQYF
TRBD1 . TRBJ2-6 TRBV9 15 TGTGCCAGCAGCGACGGACAGGACCGGGCCAACGTCCTGACTTTC CASSDGQDRANVLTF
. . TRBJ1-4 TRBV4-2 16 TGTGCCAGCAGCCAACAGGGTTTAGAGGGTAATGAAAAACTGTTTTTT CASSQQGLEGNEKLFF
. . TRBJ2-7 TRBV2 13 TGTGCCAGCAACGGCCAGGGAATCTACGAGCAGTACTTC CASNGQGIYEQYF
TRBD1 . TRBJ1-1 TRBV29-1 12 TGCAGCGTTTACAGGGGTAACACTGAAGCTTTCTTT CSVYRGNTEAFF
TRBD2 . TRBJ2-1 TRBV30 15 TGTGCCTGGAGCGCCCAAGCGGGAGGGCTGAATGAGCAGTTCTTC CAWSAQAGGLNEQFF
TRBD2 . TRBJ2-1 TRBV19 16 TGTGCCAGTAGTTCTCTCACTAGCGGGATCTACAATGAGCAGTTCTTC CASSSLTSGIYNEQFF
. once TRBJ2-7 TRBV19 14 TGTGCCAGTAGTATAGTAGGGCCAAACTACGAGCAGTACTTC CASSIVGPNYEQYF
. . TRBJ2-6 TRBV5-1 17 TGCGCCAGCAGCTTGACAACAGGAAACTCTGGGGCCAACGTCCTGACTTTC CASSLTTGNSGANVLTF
. once TRBJ1-3 TRBV9 14 TGTGCCAGCAGCGCCGATACAAGGCTCTACACCATATATTTT CASSADTRLYTIYF
. . TRBJ2-7 TRBV14 13 TGTGCCAGCAGCCAAAGCCAGGGCTACGAGCAGTACTTC CASSQSQGYEQYF